These T cell receptor beta chains were read from a single sample in a study of T cells in Graves' hyperthyroidism and ophthalmopathy. TCRdb re-analysed the multiplex PCR reads in MiXCR, keeping a single row per CDR3 protein. Of over 650,000 distinct CDR3 sequences in the sample, nearly 45% are singletons; the top ten hold more than 7%. The source material was peripheral blood or thyroid tissue (not recorded which). The receptors were gathered from an adult man with Graves' disease, either hyperthyroidism or ophthalmopathy (not recorded which). Each CDR3 is given with its conserved first and last residue.

V: TRBV20-1; J: TRBJ2-5; CDR3: CSASLAGGPGETQYF
V: TRBV2; J: TRBJ1-6; CDR3: CASSEEGQGYNSPLHF
V: TRBV25-1; J: TRBJ1-4; CDR3: CASSPRMDGGEKLFF
V: TRBV14; J: TRBJ1-4; CDR3: CASSQNKGHEKLFF
V: TRBV25-1; J: TRBJ1-6; CDR3: CASSARANRGSPLHF
V: TRBV20-1; J: TRBJ1-6; CDR3: CSARLGRGDNSPLHF
V: TRBV20-1; J: TRBJ1-6; CDR3: CSASIDNHSSPLHF
V: TRBV25-1; J: TRBJ2-7; CDR3: CASSREIGYEQYF
V: TRBV2; J: TRBJ2-7; CDR3: CASSPEQPRGYEQYF
V: TRBV29-1; J: TRBJ1-1; CDR3: CRHEWDTEAFF
V: TRBV9; J: TRBJ1-2; CDR3: CASSGTPVNYGYTF
V: TRBV29-1; J: TRBJ1-2; CDR3: CSVDGGRAAGYTF
V: TRBV6-5; J: TRBJ2-2; CDR3: CASSYRFINTGELFF
V: TRBV10-3; J: TRBJ1-2; CDR3: CASSRDGWGYTF
V: TRBV7-9; J: TRBJ1-5; CDR3: CASSSGGGAQHF
V: TRBV12-3/TRBV12-4; J: TRBJ1-4; CDR3: CASSFSQGGEKLFF
V: TRBV20-1; J: TRBJ1-3; CDR3: CSARDSGSTIYF
V: TRBV19; J: TRBJ2-6; CDR3: CASSIEIGANVLTF
V: TRBV9; J: TRBJ2-5; CDR3: CASSAGVQETQYF
V: TRBV2; J: TRBJ2-7; CDR3: CASSPRNRILLVYF
V: TRBV9; J: TRBJ1-6; CDR3: CASSPWTDSPLHF
V: TRBV7-2; J: TRBJ1-5; CDR3: CASSWTGVDQPQHF
V: TRBV19; J: TRBJ1-2; CDR3: CASSPQLQGWPNYGYTF
V: TRBV13; J: TRBJ2-7; CDR3: CASSLGSQGSYEQYF
V: TRBV29-1; J: TRBJ2-7; CDR3: CSVEGQTGVGYEQYF
V: TRBV14; J: TRBJ1-5; CDR3: CASSQYSNQPQHF
V: TRBV29-1; J: TRBJ1-2; CDR3: CTEHTNYGYTF
V: TRBV14; J: TRBJ1-6; CDR3: CASSQSGAFVYSPLHF
V: TRBV7-2; J: TRBJ1-3; CDR3: CASTGDSNTIYF
V: TRBV29-1; J: TRBJ1-1; CDR3: CSVDGAPITEAFF
V: TRBV29-1; J: TRBJ1-1; CDR3: CSVVTGGDAFF
V: TRBV7-9; J: TRBJ1-1; CDR3: CASSLAVTIRTEAFF
V: TRBV3-1; J: TRBJ2-3; CDR3: CASSLPAGPTDTQYF
V: TRBV6-6; J: TRBJ1-4; CDR3: CASSAPTGINEKLFF
V: TRBV29-1; J: TRBJ1-3; CDR3: CSVEDLSGNTIYF
V: TRBV11-1; J: TRBJ2-2; CDR3: CASIGPGGPSTGELFF
V: TRBV2; J: TRBJ2-5; CDR3: CASSLNRGFGETQYF
V: TRBV6-5; J: TRBJ2-7; CDR3: CASGTSYEQYF
V: TRBV7-8; J: TRBJ1-6; CDR3: CASSQSTYSPLHF
V: TRBV7-9; J: TRBJ2-2; CDR3: CASIGEAAGELFF
V: TRBV2; J: TRBJ1-1; CDR3: CASRGQFPNTEAFF
V: TRBV10-1; J: TRBJ1-1; CDR3: CASSEFREIEAFF
V: TRBV29-1; J: TRBJ1-5; CDR3: CSVEQGYNQPQHF
V: TRBV24-1; J: TRBJ1-2; CDR3: CATSDRSDRDTVNYGYTF
V: TRBV7-9; J: TRBJ1-2; CDR3: CASSLAFDREYGYTF
V: TRBV5-4; J: TRBJ1-2; CDR3: CASSLYRVEGYIF
V: TRBV20-1; J: TRBJ1-1; CDR3: CSARQGANTEAFF
V: TRBV2; J: TRBJ1-4; CDR3: CASRYDRGRSEKLFF